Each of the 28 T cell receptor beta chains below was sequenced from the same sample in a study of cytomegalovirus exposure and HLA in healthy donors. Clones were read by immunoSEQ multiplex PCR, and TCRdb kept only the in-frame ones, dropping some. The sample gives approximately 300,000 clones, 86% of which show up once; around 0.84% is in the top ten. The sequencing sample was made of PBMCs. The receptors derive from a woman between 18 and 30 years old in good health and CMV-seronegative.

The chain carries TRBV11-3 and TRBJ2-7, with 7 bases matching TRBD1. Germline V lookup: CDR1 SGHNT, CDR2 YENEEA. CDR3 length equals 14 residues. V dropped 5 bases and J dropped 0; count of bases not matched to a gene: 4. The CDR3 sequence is CASSADRTSYEQYF. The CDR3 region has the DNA TGTGCCAGCAGCGCGGACAGGACCTCCTACGAGCAGTACTTC.

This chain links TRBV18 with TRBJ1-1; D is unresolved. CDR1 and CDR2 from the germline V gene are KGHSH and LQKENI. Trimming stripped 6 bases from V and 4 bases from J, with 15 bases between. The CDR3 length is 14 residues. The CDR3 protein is CASSPNGRITEAFF. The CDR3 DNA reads TGTGCCAGCTCCCCAAACGGGAGGATCACTGAAGCTTTCTTT. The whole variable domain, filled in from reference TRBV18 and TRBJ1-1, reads NAGVMQNPRHLVRRRGQEARLRCSPMKGHSHVYWYRQLPEEGLKFMVYLQKENIIDESGMPKERFSAEFPKEGPSILRIQQVVRGDSAAYFCASSPNGRITEAFFGQGTRLTVV.

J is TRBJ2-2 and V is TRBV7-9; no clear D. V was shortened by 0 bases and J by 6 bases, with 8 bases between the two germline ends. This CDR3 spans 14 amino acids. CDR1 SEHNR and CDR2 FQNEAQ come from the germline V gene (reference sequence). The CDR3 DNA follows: TGTGCCAGCAGCTTAGCGTTACAGTCCGGGGAGCTGTTTTTT. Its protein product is CASSLALQSGELFF.

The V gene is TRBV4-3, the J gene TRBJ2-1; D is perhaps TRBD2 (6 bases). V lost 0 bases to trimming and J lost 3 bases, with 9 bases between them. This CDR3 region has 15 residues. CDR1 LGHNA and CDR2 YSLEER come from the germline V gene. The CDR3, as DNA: TGCGCCAGCAGCCAAGATGGCGGGATCTACAATGAGCAGTTCTTC. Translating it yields CASSQDGGIYNEQFF.

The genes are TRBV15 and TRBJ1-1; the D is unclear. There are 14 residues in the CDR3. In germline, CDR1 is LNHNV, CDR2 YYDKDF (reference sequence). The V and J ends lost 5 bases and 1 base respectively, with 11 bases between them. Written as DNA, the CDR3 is TGTGCCACCAGCTCCCGACTGAGGAACACTGAAGCTTTCTTT. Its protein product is CATSSRLRNTEAFF.

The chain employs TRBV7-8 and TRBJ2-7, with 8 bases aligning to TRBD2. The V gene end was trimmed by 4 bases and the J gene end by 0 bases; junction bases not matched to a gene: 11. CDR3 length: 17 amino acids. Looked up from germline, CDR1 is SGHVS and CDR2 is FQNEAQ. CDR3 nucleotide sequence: TGTGCCAGCAGCTCCCGGGGTAGCGGGACCGTCTCCTACGAGCAGTACTTC. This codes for CASSSRGSGTVSYEQYF.

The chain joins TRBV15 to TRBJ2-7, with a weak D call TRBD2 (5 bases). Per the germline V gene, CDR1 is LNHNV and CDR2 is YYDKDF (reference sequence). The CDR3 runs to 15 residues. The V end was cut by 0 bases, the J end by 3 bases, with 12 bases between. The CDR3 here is CATSREPEGSYEQYF. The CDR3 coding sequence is TGTGCCACCAGCAGAGAACCGGAAGGGAGCTACGAGCAGTACTTC.

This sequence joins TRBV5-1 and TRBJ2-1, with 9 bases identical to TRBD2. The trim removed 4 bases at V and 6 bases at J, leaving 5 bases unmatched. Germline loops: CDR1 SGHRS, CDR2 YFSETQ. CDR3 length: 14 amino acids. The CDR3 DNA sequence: TGCGCCAGCAGCCCCGGGACTAGCTTCAATGAGCAGTTCTTC. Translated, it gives CASSPGTSFNEQFF.

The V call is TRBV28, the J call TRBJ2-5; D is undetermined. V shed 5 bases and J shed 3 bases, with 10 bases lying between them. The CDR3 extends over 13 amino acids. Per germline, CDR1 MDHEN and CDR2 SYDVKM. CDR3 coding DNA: TGTGCCAGCAGTCCTCTAAAAAAAGAGACCCAGTACTTC. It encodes CASSPLKKETQYF.

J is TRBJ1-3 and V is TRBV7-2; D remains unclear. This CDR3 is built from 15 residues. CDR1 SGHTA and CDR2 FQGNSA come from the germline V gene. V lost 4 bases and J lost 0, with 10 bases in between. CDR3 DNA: TGTGCCAGCAGCTCCTACGGGGTCTCTGGAAACACCATATATTTT. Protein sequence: CASSSYGVSGNTIYF.

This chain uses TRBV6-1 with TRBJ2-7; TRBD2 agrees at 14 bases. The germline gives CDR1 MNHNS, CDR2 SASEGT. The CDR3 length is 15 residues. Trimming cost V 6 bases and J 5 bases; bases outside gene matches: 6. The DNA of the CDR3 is TGTGCCAGCAGCGGGACTAGCGGGAGTCAGAACGAGCAGTACTTC. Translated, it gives CASSGTSGSQNEQYF.

CDR3 bases: TGTGCCAGCCACGGGACAGGGTCCTACAATGAGCAGTTCTTC. This codes for CASHGTGSYNEQFF. This chain connects TRBV7-2 to TRBJ2-1, with TRBD1 matching over 9 bases. The CDR3 extends over 14 amino acids. Germline CDR1 reads SGHTA; CDR2 reads FQGNSA. With 8 bases clipped from V and 1 base from J, the junction kept 3 bases outside the gene matches.

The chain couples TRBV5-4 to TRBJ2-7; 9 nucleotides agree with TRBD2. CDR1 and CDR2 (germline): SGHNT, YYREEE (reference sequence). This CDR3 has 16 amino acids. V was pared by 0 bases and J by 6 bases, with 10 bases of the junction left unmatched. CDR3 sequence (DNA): TGTGCCAGCAGCTTGGGAAATCCGCGGGAGGGTCTCGAGCAGTACTTC. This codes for CASSLGNPREGLEQYF.

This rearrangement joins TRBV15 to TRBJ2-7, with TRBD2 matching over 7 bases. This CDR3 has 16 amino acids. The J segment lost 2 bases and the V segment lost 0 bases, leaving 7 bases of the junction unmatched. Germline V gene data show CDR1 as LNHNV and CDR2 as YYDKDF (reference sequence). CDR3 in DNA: TGTGCCACCAGCAGAGATGCCACTAGCGACCCCTACGAGCAGTACTTC. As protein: CATSRDATSDPYEQYF. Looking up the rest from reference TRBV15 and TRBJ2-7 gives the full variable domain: DAMVIQNPRYQVTQFGKPVTLSCSQTLNHNVMYWYQQKSSQAPKLLFHYYDKDFNNEADTPDNFQSRRPNTSFCFLDIRSPGLGDTAMYLCATSRDATSDPYEQYFGPGTRLTVT.

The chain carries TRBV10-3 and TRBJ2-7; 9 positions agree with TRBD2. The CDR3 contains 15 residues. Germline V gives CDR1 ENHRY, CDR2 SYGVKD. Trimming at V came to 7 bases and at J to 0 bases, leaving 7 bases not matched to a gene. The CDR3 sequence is CAITATSGNSYEQYF. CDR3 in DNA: TGTGCCATCACCGCGACTAGCGGAAACTCCTACGAGCAGTACTTC.

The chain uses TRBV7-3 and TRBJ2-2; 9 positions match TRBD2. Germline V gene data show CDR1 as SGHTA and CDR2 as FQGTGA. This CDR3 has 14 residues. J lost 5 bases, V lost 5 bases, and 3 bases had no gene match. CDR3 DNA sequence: TGTGCCAGCAGCGCTACTAGCGGGACCGGGGAGCTGTTTTTT. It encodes CASSATSGTGELFF.

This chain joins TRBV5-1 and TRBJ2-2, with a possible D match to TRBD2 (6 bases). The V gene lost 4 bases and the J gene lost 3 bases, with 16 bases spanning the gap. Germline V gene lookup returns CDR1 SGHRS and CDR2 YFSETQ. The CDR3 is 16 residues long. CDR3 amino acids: CASSVLGRGDTGELFF. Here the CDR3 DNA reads TGCGCCAGCAGCGTCCTCGGGAGAGGGGACACCGGGGAGCTGTTTTTT.

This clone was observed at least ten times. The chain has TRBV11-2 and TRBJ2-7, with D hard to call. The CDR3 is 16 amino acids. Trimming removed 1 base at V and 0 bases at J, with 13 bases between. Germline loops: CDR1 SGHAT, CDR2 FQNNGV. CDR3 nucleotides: TGTGCCAGCAGCTTAGTTACGGGTCGGAGCTCCTACGAGCAGTACTTC. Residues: CASSLVTGRSSYEQYF.

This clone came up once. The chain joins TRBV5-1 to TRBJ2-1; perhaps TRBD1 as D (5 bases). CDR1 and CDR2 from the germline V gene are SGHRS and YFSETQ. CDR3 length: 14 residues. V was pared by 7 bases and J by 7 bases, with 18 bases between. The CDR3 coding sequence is TGCGCCAGCTATCCAACAGGAGATGCGAATGAGCAGTTCTTC. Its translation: CASYPTGDANEQFF.

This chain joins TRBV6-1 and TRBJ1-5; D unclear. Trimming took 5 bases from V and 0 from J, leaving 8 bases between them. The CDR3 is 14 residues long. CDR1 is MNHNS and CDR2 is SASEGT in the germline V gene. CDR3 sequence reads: CASSLEASNQPQHF. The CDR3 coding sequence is TGTGCCAGCAGTCTCGAAGCTAGCAATCAGCCCCAGCATTTT.

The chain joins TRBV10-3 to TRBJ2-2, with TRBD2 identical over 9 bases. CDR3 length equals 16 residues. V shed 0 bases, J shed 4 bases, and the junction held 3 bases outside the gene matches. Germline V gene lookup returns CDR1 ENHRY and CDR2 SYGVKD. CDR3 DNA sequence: TGTGCCATCAGTGAGTCGACTAGCGGACCCACCGGGGAGCTGTTTTTT. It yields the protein CAISESTSGPTGELFF.

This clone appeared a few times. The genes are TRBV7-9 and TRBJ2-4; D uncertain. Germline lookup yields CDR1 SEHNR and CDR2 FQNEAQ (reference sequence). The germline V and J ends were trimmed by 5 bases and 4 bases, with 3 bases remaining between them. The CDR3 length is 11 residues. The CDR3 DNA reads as TGTGCCAGCAGCCCAAAAAACATTCAGTACTTC. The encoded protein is CASSPKNIQYF.

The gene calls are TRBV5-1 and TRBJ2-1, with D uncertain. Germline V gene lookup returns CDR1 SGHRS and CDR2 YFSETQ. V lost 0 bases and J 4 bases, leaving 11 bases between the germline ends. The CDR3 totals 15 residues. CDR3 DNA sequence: TGCGCCAGCAGCTTGGACAAGTCGAATTACAATGAGCAGTTCTTC. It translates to CASSLDKSNYNEQFF.

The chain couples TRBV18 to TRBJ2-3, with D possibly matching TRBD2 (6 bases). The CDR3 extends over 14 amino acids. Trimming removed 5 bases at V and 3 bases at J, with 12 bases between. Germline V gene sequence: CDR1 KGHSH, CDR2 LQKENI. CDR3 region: CASSTGERTDTQYF. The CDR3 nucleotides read TGTGCCAGCTCAACGGGGGAGCGGACAGATACGCAGTATTTT.

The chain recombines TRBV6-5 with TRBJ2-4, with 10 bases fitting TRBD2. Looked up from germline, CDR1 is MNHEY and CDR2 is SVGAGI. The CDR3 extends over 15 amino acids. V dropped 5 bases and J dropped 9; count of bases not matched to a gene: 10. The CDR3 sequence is CASSPSSGSNGIQYF. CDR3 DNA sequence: TGTGCCAGCAGTCCATCTAGCGGGAGCAACGGCATTCAGTACTTC.

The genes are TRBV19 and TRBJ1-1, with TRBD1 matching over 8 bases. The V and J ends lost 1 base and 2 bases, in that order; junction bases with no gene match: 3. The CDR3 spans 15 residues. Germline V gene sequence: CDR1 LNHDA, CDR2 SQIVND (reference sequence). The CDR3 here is CASSIGGQDNTEAFF. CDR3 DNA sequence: TGTGCCAGTAGTATAGGGGGACAGGACAACACTGAAGCTTTCTTT.

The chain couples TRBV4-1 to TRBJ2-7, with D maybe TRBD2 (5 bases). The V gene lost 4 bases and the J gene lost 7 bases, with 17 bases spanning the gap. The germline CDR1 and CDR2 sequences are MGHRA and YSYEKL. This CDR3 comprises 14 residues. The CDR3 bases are TGCGCCAGCAGCCCGGTAACGGGGTCGGGAGAGCAGTACTTC. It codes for CASSPVTGSGEQYF.

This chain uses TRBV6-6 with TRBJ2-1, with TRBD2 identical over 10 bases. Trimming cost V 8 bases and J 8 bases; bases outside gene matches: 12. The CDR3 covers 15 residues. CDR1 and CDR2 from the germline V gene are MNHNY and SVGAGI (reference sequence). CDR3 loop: CASSGLSGRGDEQFF. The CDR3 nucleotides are TGTGCCAGCTCGGGTCTAAGCGGGAGGGGTGATGAGCAGTTCTTC.